The clone carrying this T cell receptor (beta chain) was counted ten times or more. Sample time point: longitudinal time-point 2. The CDR3 has 14 residues. Trimming shortened V by 4 bases and J by 1 base, and 14 bases separated the two germline ends. From germline, CDR1 is DFQATT and CDR2 SNEGSKA (reference sequence). This sample is drawn from a study of neurological immune-mediated disorders. MiXCR was run by TCRdb on the 5' RACE reads, yielding one entry per CDR3 protein. The repertoire includes roughly 48,000 distinct CDR3 sequences, around 13% of them detected once, and 3.5% to 5% sits in the top ten.

Sequences were obtained from PBMCs. This TCR was recovered from a male donor with HTLV-1-associated myelopathy (HAM/TSP). This chain connects TRBV20-1 to TRBJ2-7, with D perhaps being TRBD1 or TRBD2 (5 bases each). CDR3 sequence reads: CSAIGTKRSYEQYF. In DNA form, the CDR3 reads TGCAGTGCTATCGGGACGAAAAGGTCCTACGAGCAGTACTTC.